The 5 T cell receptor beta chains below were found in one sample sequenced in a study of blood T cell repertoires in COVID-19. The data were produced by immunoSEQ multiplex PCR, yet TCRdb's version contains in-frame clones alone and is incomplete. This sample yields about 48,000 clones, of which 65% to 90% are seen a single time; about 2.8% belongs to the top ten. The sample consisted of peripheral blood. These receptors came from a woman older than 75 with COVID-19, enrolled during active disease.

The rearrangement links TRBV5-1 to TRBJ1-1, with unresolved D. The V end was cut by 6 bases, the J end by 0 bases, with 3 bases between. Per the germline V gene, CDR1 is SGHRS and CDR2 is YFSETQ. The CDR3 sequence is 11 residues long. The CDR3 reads CASTMNTEAFF. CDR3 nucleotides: TGCGCCAGCACCATGAACACTGAAGCTTTCTTT.

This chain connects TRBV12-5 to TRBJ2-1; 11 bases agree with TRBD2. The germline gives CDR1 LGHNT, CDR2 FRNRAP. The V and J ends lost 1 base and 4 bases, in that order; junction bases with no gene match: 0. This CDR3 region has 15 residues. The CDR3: CASGLGLAGYNEQFF. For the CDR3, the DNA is TGTGCTAGTGGTTTGGGACTAGCGGGATACAATGAGCAGTTCTTC.

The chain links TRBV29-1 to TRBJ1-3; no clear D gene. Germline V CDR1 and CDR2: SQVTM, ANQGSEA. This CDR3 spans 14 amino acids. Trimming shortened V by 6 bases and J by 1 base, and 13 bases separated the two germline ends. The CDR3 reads CSVHRGGSGNTIYF. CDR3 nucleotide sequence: TGCAGCGTCCACAGAGGAGGGTCTGGAAACACCATATATTTT. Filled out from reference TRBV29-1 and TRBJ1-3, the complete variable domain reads SAVISQKPSRDICQRGTSLTIQCQVDSQVTMMFWYRQQPGQSLTLIATANQGSEATYESGFVIDKFPISRPNLTFSTLTVSNMSPEDSSIYLCSVHRGGSGNTIYFGEGSWLTVV.

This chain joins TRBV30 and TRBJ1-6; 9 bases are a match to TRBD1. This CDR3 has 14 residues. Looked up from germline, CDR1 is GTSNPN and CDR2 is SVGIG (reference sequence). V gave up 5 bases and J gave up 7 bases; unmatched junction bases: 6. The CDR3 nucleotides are TGTGCCTGGGAAACAGGGGGCAGGAATTCACCCCTCCACTTT. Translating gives CAWETGGRNSPLHF.

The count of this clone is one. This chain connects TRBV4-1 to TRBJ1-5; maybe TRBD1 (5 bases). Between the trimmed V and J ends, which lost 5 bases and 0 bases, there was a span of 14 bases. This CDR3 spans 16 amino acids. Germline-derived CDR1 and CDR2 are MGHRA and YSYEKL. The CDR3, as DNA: TGCGCCAGCAGCTCTTATTTGGGGCGTAGCAATCAGCCCCAGCATTTT. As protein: CASSSYLGRSNQPQHF.